Following are 11 T cell receptor beta chains from one sample sequenced in a study of T cells in Graves' hyperthyroidism and ophthalmopathy (dated by TCRdb to the late 2010s). Libraries were prepared through multiplex PCR. This sample was sequenced with an Illumina HiSeq 2000. Amplification of TCR beta CDR3 regions was carried out from RNA transcripts. A first-round RT-PCR of the TCR CDR3 used the HTBI primer set with the Qiagen OneStep RT-PCR kit. TCRdb itself trimmed the public reads at Q25 with fastp, ran MiXCR and retained productive beta chains. Each CDR3 protein gets just one entry, which takes the most common genes and DNA from the rows behind it. The sample profile shows about 400,000 distinct CDR3 sequences; 15% of them were found once. Together, the top ten hold 30% to 35% of the sample. The sample consisted of blood. All receptors come from a woman aged 25 to 39 with Graves' hyperthyroidism.

About this clonotype itself: This may be a read error: a much more frequent sequence differs by one nucleotide. The CDR3 loop reads CASSQEPRGKPTYGYTF. The CDR3 DNA follows: TGTGCCAGCAGCCAAGAGCCTCGCGGGAAGCCCACCTATGGCTACACCTTC. This chain joins TRBV14 and TRBJ1-2, with D unresolved. The CDR3 sequence is 17 residues long. CDR1 SGHDN and CDR2 FVKESK come from the germline V gene. The ends were cut back, 0 bases at V and 4 bases at J, with 18 bases in the middle.

V usage is TRBV7-2 and J usage is TRBJ2-7; D gene unclear. V was cut by 3 bases and J by 0 bases, with 9 bases left in between. The CDR3 has 14 residues. CDR1 SGHTA and CDR2 FQGNSA come from the germline V gene. This CDR3 reads CASSFDLSSYEQYF. In DNA form, the CDR3 reads TGTGCCAGCAGCTTCGACTTGAGCTCCTACGAGCAGTACTTC.

This clonotype has a handful of counts. Written as DNA, the CDR3 is TGTGCCAGCAGTCCCAAGGGCGGCACCGGGGAGCTGTTTTTT. Translated, it gives CASSPKGGTGELFF. V and J are TRBV12-3 or TRBV12-4 and TRBJ2-2; D ambiguous. V dropped 5 bases and J dropped 4 bases, with 11 bases sitting between them. The CDR3 is 14 amino acids.

This clonotype occurred many times. The chain recombines TRBV3-1 with TRBJ2-7; D is tentatively TRBD1 or TRBD2 (5 bases each). V lost 2 bases and J 2 bases, leaving 16 bases between the germline ends. CDR1 is LGHDT and CDR2 is YNNKEL in the germline V gene (reference sequence). The length of the CDR3 is 16 residues. The CDR3 DNA is TGTGCCAGCAGCCAATCTATCGGGACCTCTACCTACGAGCAGTACTTC. It encodes CASSQSIGTSTYEQYF.

This clonotype has a count of ten or more. The chain recombines TRBV28 with TRBJ2-1; D may be TRBD1 (6 bases). In germline, CDR1 is MDHEN, CDR2 SYDVKM. The length of the CDR3 is 16 residues. Trimming left V 7 bases short and J 3 bases short, with 19 bases between. The CDR3 loop is CASKNGGQGIYNEQFF. CDR3 DNA sequence: TGTGCCAGCAAAAATGGTGGCCAGGGGATCTACAATGAGCAGTTCTTC. The entire variable domain, with the rest obtained from reference TRBV28 and TRBJ2-1, is as follows: DVKVTQSSRYLVKRTGEKVFLECVQDMDHENMFWYRQDPGLGLRLIYFSYDVKMKEKGDIPEGYSVSREKKERFSLILESASTNQTSMYLCASKNGGQGIYNEQFFGPGTRLTVL.

The chain links TRBV5-4 to TRBJ1-2, with TRBD1 matching over 10 bases. The V gene end was trimmed by 3 bases and the J gene end by 8 bases; junction bases not matched to a gene: 4. CDR1 and CDR2 from the germline V gene are SGHNT and YYREEE (reference sequence). The CDR3 is 13 amino acids. CDR3 protein: CASSWDRGGGYTF. The DNA of the CDR3 is TGTGCCAGCAGCTGGGACAGGGGAGGAGGCTACACCTTC.

This clonotype appeared many times. The chain recombines TRBV28 with TRBJ2-5; 8 positions match TRBD2. The CDR3 has 16 amino acids. Germline values: CDR1 MDHEN, CDR2 SYDVKM. The V and J ends lost 6 bases and 3 bases, in that order; junction bases with no gene match: 12. The CDR3 is CASSPHLSRGEETQYF. CDR3 in DNA: TGTGCCAGCAGCCCCCACCTGTCGCGGGGGGAAGAGACCCAGTACTTC. Using reference TRBV28 and TRBJ2-5 for the parts outside the CDR3, the full variable domain is DVKVTQSSRYLVKRTGEKVFLECVQDMDHENMFWYRQDPGLGLRLIYFSYDVKMKEKGDIPEGYSVSREKKERFSLILESASTNQTSMYLCASSPHLSRGEETQYFGPGTRLLVL.

V gene TRBV7-6 combines with J gene TRBJ2-2; 11 bases align to TRBD2. V lost 1 base, J lost 3 bases, and 10 bases stayed unmatched. Germline-derived CDR1 and CDR2 are SGHVS and FNYEAQ. This CDR3 is built from 19 residues. CDR3 DNA sequence: TGTGCCAGCAGCTTAGTCCGGCCTAGCGGGAGGAGTTACACCGGGGAGCTGTTTTTT. The encoded protein is CASSLVRPSGRSYTGELFF.

This clonotype was counted ten times or more. This chain joins TRBV24-1 and TRBJ2-7; TRBD2 agrees at 15 bases. There are 15 residues in the CDR3. The V gene's germline CDR1 is KGHDR and CDR2 SFDVKD. Unmatched junction bases numbered 3, after V lost 6 bases and J lost 4 bases. For the CDR3, the DNA is TGTGCCACCAGTCCTGGACTAGCGGGAGGGTACGAGCAGTACTTC. Its protein product is CATSPGLAGGYEQYF.

This clonotype was detected many times. V is TRBV3-1 and J is TRBJ2-3, with a possible D match to TRBD2 (5 bases). The CDR3 runs 14 residues. V lost 1 base and J lost 4, with 9 bases in between. Looked up from germline, CDR1 is LGHDT and CDR2 is YNNKEL (reference sequence). CDR3 sequence (DNA): TGTGCCAGCAGCCAAGCTAGCCGCCCAGATACGCAGTATTTT. Amino acid sequence: CASSQASRPDTQYF.

With respect to this clonotype: The germline gene is not matched at one end of the junction; a read error may be the cause. The chain combines TRBV12-5 with TRBJ2-3, with a weak D call TRBD2 (5 bases). The CDR3 totals 12 residues. Germline V lookup: CDR1 LGHNT, CDR2 FRNRAP. The CDR3, as DNA: TGTACTAGTGGTTTGAACGGAGATACGCAGTATTTT. Translation gives CTSGLNGDTQYF.